This T cell receptor beta chain was sequenced in a study of blood T cell repertoires in COVID-19. Study at large: Acute and convalescent COVID-19 specimens originated in the United States, Italy and Spain. Nucleic acid was either cDNA or gDNA, and it came from T cells, B-cell-depleted T cells, or PBMCs.

As handled by the study authors: By means of reference gene primer amplification, nucleated cell counts were estimated. This table comes from immunoSEQ multiplex PCR, and its TCRdb copy is limited to in-frame clones, with some not included. The V and J calls and clone size were taken over from that table, and D and trimming were inferred from the DNA. The sample shows hundreds of thousands of clones, 86% of them seen only once. The CDR3 extends over 18 amino acids. V was cut by 5 bases and J by 3 bases, with 24 bases left in between. In germline, CDR1 is SGHVS, CDR2 FNYEAQ. The source material was peripheral blood. V is TRBV7-6 and J is TRBJ2-3, with D maybe TRBD2 (6 bases). The clonotype comes from a young woman with active or convalescent COVID-19. The CDR3 here is CASSPSPSVWEATDTQYF. The CDR3 nucleotides are TGTGCCAGCAGCCCGAGCCCCTCCGTATGGGAGGCGACAGATACGCAGTATTTT.